This TCR beta chain was sequenced during a study of T cell repertoires in cytomegalovirus infection. Germline-derived CDR1 and CDR2 are DFQATT and SNEGSKA (reference sequence). V was pared by 3 bases and J by 9 bases, with 15 bases between. There are 14 residues in the CDR3. TCRdb re-analysed the reads in MiXCR, keeping a single row per CDR3 protein. The table records about 400,000 distinct CDR3 sequences, about 34% of them present only once. Turning to this clonotype: What it binds is unknown.

Sequenced material: cultured PBMCs, taken from culture after CMV antigen stimulation. The sequence derives from a human donor in good health (CMV status not recorded). Some clones in this sample may be carry-over from other donors' samples. The V call is TRBV20-1, the J call TRBJ1-6; D is ambiguous. The CDR3 reads CSASSGMRISPLHF. DNA for the CDR3: TGCAGTGCTAGTAGCGGTATGCGGATTTCACCCCTCCACTTT.